This T cell receptor (beta chain) originates from a study of CD8+ T cells in alopecia areata. Across the study: Treated patients swallowed 5 to 10 mg of oral tofacitinib twice daily.

cDNA prepared by RNA extraction and subsequent reverse transcription served as the template for sequencing. Generated by immunoSEQ multiplex PCR, the TCRdb table keeps only in-frame clones and is missing some. The table shows some 210,000 clones, with around three fifths occurring only once. From germline, CDR1 is SGDLS and CDR2 YYNGEE. The trim removed 4 bases at V and 7 bases at J, leaving 7 bases unmatched. CDR3 length equals 14 residues. The chain recombines TRBV9 with TRBJ2-7, with 11 bases fitting TRBD1. This sequence originates from a human donor with alopecia areata. Source: CD4+ T cells sorted from blood, taken at week 0. This chain's CDR3 is CASSPGQGAGEQYF. As DNA, the CDR3 is TGTGCCAGCAGCCCCGGACAGGGGGCGGGTGAGCAGTACTTC. The full variable domain, its missing parts supplied by reference TRBV9 and TRBJ2-7, is DSGVTQTPKHLITATGQRVTLRCSPRSGDLSVYWYQQSLDQGLQFLIQYYNGEERAKGNILERFSAQQFPDLHSELNLSSLELGDSALYFCASSPGQGAGEQYFGPGTRLTVT.